This TCR beta chain appears in the sequencing data of a study of CD8+CD57+ T cells in acquired aplastic anemia. Findings of the study overall: Patient and control CD8+ Simpson's diversity was not significantly different.

The template for TCR beta VDJ and CDR3 sequence profiling was genomic DNA. TCRdb fed the reads into MiXCR, producing one record per CDR3 protein. The table has 40,000 to 45,000 distinct CDR3 sequences, 65% to 70% seen once. Between the trimmed V and J ends, which lost 8 bases and 7 bases, there was a span of 11 bases. CDR3 length: 11 residues. Germline CDR1 ENHRY, CDR2 SYGVKD. Points on this clonotype: Antigen: not known.

This receptor was taken from a human donor in good health, serving as a control. The chain couples TRBV10-3 to TRBJ1-1; TRBD1 is a possible D gene (6 bases). The sequencing sample was made of sorted CD4+, CD8+, or CD8+CD57+ T cells (not recorded which) from PBMCs. The CDR3 protein is CAIRRGNEAFF. The DNA of the CDR3 is TGTGCCATCCGCAGGGGCAATGAAGCTTTCTTT.